Presented here are 21 T cell receptor beta chains from one specimen sequenced in a study of cytomegalovirus exposure and HLA in healthy donors. PCR amplification relied on 60 Vbeta primers (plus 13 Jbeta primers). The table came from immunoSEQ multiplex PCR; TCRdb's copy has only in-frame clones and leaves some out. The data contain 45,000 to 65,000 clones, 70% to 85% of them singletons. Source material: PBMCs. These receptors were taken from a woman aged 35 to 49 in good health and CMV-seropositive.

This clone has just one count. The V and J genes are TRBV18 and TRBJ2-1, with D tentatively TRBD1 (6 bases). The CDR3 sequence is 13 residues long. The germline V gene encodes CDR1 KGHSH and CDR2 LQKENI. Trimming pared 6 bases from V and 5 bases from J, leaving 11 bases between. This CDR3 is CASSQGLNNEQFF. The CDR3 region has the DNA TGTGCCAGCTCCCAGGGGTTGAACAATGAGCAGTTCTTC.

The chain has TRBV5-4 and TRBJ2-5, with D possibly matching TRBD1 (5 bases). This CDR3 is built from 13 residues. The V end lost 4 bases, the J end lost 4 bases, and 11 bases lay between the germline ends. Looked up from germline, CDR1 is SGHNT and CDR2 is YYREEE (reference sequence). The CDR3 DNA is TGTGCCAGCAGCCTCCGGACACCAGAGACCCAGTACTTC. This gives the protein CASSLRTPETQYF.

The chain joins TRBV6-1 to TRBJ2-5; TRBD1 agrees at 9 bases. Germline V CDR1 and CDR2: MNHNS, SASEGT. V shed 7 bases, J shed 8 bases, and the junction held 14 bases outside the gene matches. The CDR3 runs to 15 residues. In DNA form, the CDR3 reads TGTGCCAGCACCGGACAGGGGTCGGGAGTAGGTACCCAGTACTTC. Protein sequence: CASTGQGSGVGTQYF.

The chain combines TRBV4-1 with TRBJ1-1; D call uncertain. Looked up from germline, CDR1 is MGHRA and CDR2 is YSYEKL. V was clipped by 1 base and J by 1 base, with 4 bases between them. CDR3 length equals 13 residues. DNA of the CDR3: TGCGCCAGCAGCCAAGGCAGGAACACTGAAGCTTTCTTT. This encodes CASSQGRNTEAFF.

CDR3 residues: CAIRLAGEGNEQFF. CDR3 nucleotide sequence: TGTGCCATCAGACTAGCGGGGGAGGGGAATGAGCAGTTCTTC. The J gene is TRBJ2-1, the V gene TRBV10-3, with TRBD2 matching over 11 bases. The CDR3 covers 14 residues. V lost 6 bases, J lost 7 bases, and 5 bases stayed unmatched. From germline, CDR1 is ENHRY and CDR2 SYGVKD.

The chain joins TRBV6-5 to TRBJ2-3; the match to TRBD1 covers 10 bases. In germline, CDR1 is MNHEY, CDR2 SVGAGI. V lost 2 bases to trimming and J lost 6 bases; unmatched junction nucleotides: 2. The CDR3 totals 14 residues. CDR3 amino acids: CASSYPGQGDTQYF. The CDR3 bases are TGTGCCAGCAGTTACCCGGGACAGGGGGATACGCAGTATTTT.

This clone was seen only once. V usage is TRBV7-9 and J usage is TRBJ2-7, with 7 bases matching TRBD1. CDR3 length: 14 residues. Germline-derived CDR1 and CDR2 are SEHNR and FQNEAQ (reference sequence). V lost 1 base and J lost 5; bases outside the gene matches: 5. DNA for the CDR3: TGTGCCAGCAGCTTAGACAGGGGAACCAACGAGCAGTACTTC. Translated, it gives CASSLDRGTNEQYF.

The CDR3: CASENRGKGVSGYTF. The DNA for the CDR3 is TGTGCCAGCGAGAACAGGGGTAAGGGGGTATCGGGCTACACCTTC. The V and J genes are TRBV5-4 and TRBJ1-2; TRBD1 agrees at 7 bases. Trimming took 7 bases from V and 8 from J; bases not matched to a gene: 17. This CDR3 region has 15 residues. The germline V gene has CDR1 SGHNT and CDR2 YYREEE (reference sequence).

The chain uses TRBV5-1 and TRBJ1-4; D is unclear. There are 14 residues in the CDR3. CDR1 is SGHRS and CDR2 is YFSETQ in the germline V gene. V was cut by 0 bases and J by 3 bases, with 6 bases left in between. The CDR3 bases are TGCGCCAGCAGCTTGGGAGGTTCTAATGAAAAACTGTTTTTT. This gives the protein CASSLGGSNEKLFF.

The rearrangement joins TRBV19 to TRBJ1-2; TRBD1 aligns across 9 bases. The V and J ends lost 7 bases and 8 bases, in that order; junction bases with no gene match: 14. This CDR3 has 15 residues. Germline-derived CDR1 and CDR2 are LNHDA and SQIVND (reference sequence). In DNA, the CDR3 is TGTGCCAGTAAGGCCCCGGACAGGGGTACTCTAGGCTACACCTTC. Translating it yields CASKAPDRGTLGYTF.

This clone was seen a single time. This chain links TRBV4-1 with TRBJ2-3; no reliable D call. The V gene lost 4 bases and the J gene lost 1 base, with 9 bases spanning the gap. CDR1 and CDR2 (germline): MGHRA, YSYEKL. The CDR3 runs 14 residues. The CDR3 reads CASSLYAGTDTQYF. The CDR3 nucleotides are TGCGCCAGCAGCCTTTACGCGGGCACAGATACGCAGTATTTT.

The rearrangement links TRBV19 to TRBJ2-3, with 7 bases matching TRBD2. Unmatched junction bases numbered 7, after V lost 4 bases and J lost 6 bases. This CDR3 contains 14 residues. The germline CDR1 and CDR2 sequences are LNHDA and SQIVND (reference sequence). The CDR3 DNA reads as TGTGCCAGTAGTACACAGCGGGGCAGGGATACGCAGTATTTT. Protein sequence: CASSTQRGRDTQYF.

The chain has TRBV5-1 and TRBJ2-7, with D possibly TRBD1 on 6 matching bases. The germline V and J ends were trimmed by 0 bases and 2 bases, with 9 bases remaining between them. The CDR3 is 14 amino acids. CDR1 is SGHRS, CDR2 YFSETQ, per germline. The CDR3 DNA sequence: TGCGCCAGCAGCTTGGTGACAGGCCCCTACGAGCAGTACTTC. Translating it yields CASSLVTGPYEQYF.

A note on this clone: Other nucleotide sequences in the sample specify the same CDR3. The gene calls are TRBV7-8 and TRBJ1-2; TRBD1 is a possible D gene (5 bases). The germline V gene has CDR1 SGHVS and CDR2 FQNEAQ. The CDR3 has 17 amino acids. With 5 bases removed from V and 8 bases from J, the gap between germline ends came to 27 bases. The CDR3 loop is CASSLGRARAVTSGYTF. The CDR3 DNA sequence: TGTGCCAGCAGCCTAGGCAGGGCCAGGGCCGTAACCTCGGGCTACACCTTC.

The chain uses TRBV29-1 and TRBJ2-7; D ambiguous. The ends were cut back, 4 bases at V and 4 bases at J, with 8 bases in the middle. The CDR3 has 11 residues. From germline, CDR1 is SQVTM and CDR2 ANQGSEA. CDR3 protein: CSVAFSYEQYF. In nucleotides, the CDR3 is TGCAGCGTTGCCTTTTCTTACGAGCAGTACTTC.

The chain links TRBV18 to TRBJ2-7; 7 positions agree with TRBD1. Germline CDR1 and CDR2: KGHSH and LQKENI. Trimming cost V 5 bases and J 3 bases; bases outside gene matches: 4. The CDR3 length is 13 residues. The CDR3 region is CASSGQEDYEQYF. CDR3 in DNA: TGTGCCAGCTCAGGACAGGAGGACTACGAGCAGTACTTC.

In this sample, this clone turned up once. The chain couples TRBV5-8 to TRBJ2-2; D is perhaps TRBD2 (5 bases). The CDR3 length is 15 residues. CDR1 is SGHTS, CDR2 YDEGEE, per germline. The ends were cut back, 0 bases at V and 7 bases at J, with 13 bases in the middle. CDR3 sequence (DNA): TGTGCCAGCAGCTTGGCCGCGGGCGGCGTCGGGGAGCTGTTTTTT. Protein: CASSLAAGGVGELFF. The variable domain in full, completed from reference TRBV5-8 and TRBJ2-2, reads EAGVTQSPTHLIKTRGQQATLRCSPISGHTSVYWYQQALGLGLQFLLWYDEGEERNRGNFPPRFSGRQFPNYSSELNVNALELEDSALYLCASSLAAGGVGELFFGEGSRLTVL.

The J gene is TRBJ1-2, the V gene TRBV9; D might be TRBD1 (6 bases). The CDR3 sequence is 15 residues long. Looked up from germline, CDR1 is SGDLS and CDR2 is YYNGEE. The V end lost 2 bases, the J end lost 4 bases, and 15 bases lay between the germline ends. CDR3 amino acids: CASSVSPDSTYGYTF. As DNA, the CDR3 is TGTGCCAGCAGCGTCTCCCCGGACAGCACCTATGGCTACACCTTC.

This chain connects TRBV6-1 to TRBJ1-2; the match to TRBD1 covers 7 bases. This CDR3 is 14 amino acids long. Germline V gene data show CDR1 as MNHNS and CDR2 as SASEGT. The J segment lost 6 bases and the V segment lost 5 bases, leaving 9 bases of the junction unmatched. DNA for the CDR3: TGTGCCAGCAGTAGAAATACAGGGGTGGATGGCTACACCTTC. Its protein is CASSRNTGVDGYTF.

The chain has TRBV5-1 and TRBJ2-3; D not resolved. Trimming left V 5 bases short and J 6 bases short, with 13 bases between. Germline lookup yields CDR1 SGHRS and CDR2 YFSETQ. This CDR3 is built from 13 residues. The chain's CDR3 is CASRHRSEDTQYF. The CDR3 nucleotides are TGCGCCAGCAGGCATCGATCCGAGGATACGCAGTATTTT.

The chain links TRBV18 to TRBJ1-2; 7 positions agree with TRBD1. There are 13 residues in the CDR3. With 1 base clipped from V and 8 bases from J, the junction kept 4 bases outside the gene matches. Germline CDR1 KGHSH, CDR2 LQKENI. The CDR3 bases are TGTGCCAGCTCACCACAGGGGGCGAGGGGCTACACCTTC. Translated: CASSPQGARGYTF.